The following is a T cell receptor (beta chain) sequence with its context. This specimen comes from a study of blood T cell repertoires in COVID-19. Per the authors' pipeline: Estimated nucleated cell counts came from reference gene primer amplification. Measured with immunoSEQ multiplex PCR; TCRdb has only the in-frame clones, and not every one. The V and J calls and the clone size are those of that table, but D and trimming were determined from the DNA. The sample holds 150,000 to 200,000 clones; around four fifths are singletons and the top ten take 22%. Germline CDR1 and CDR2: GTSNPN and SVGIG (reference sequence). V dropped 4 bases and J dropped 3; count of bases not matched to a gene: 5. The CDR3 has 13 residues.

The sequenced sample consisted of peripheral blood. This sequence originates from an elderly woman with acute or convalescent COVID-19. The chain combines TRBV30 with TRBJ1-1, with 7 bases lining up with TRBD1. The CDR3 DNA sequence: TGTGCCTGGACCGATACAGGGGACACTGAAGCTTTCTTT. Amino acid sequence: CAWTDTGDTEAFF.